This T cell receptor beta chain was recovered during a study of T cell responses to AZD1222 COVID-19 vaccine. Measured with immunoSEQ multiplex PCR; TCRdb has only the in-frame clones, and not every one. The sample carries 170,000 or so clones, about 93% recorded once. Concerning this clone: What it binds is unknown.

Whole-study findings and limits: The study identified only five or six AZD1222 recipients as seropositive at baseline. Mostly white British, mostly female donors; authors suggested clonal diversity may be underestimated. Per reports, nearly half of all spike-specific TCRs target regions that are unmutated in variants.

Germline V gene lookup returns CDR1 SQVTM and CDR2 ANQGSEA. The CDR3 contains 11 residues. V was trimmed by 4 bases and J by 8 bases, leaving 11 bases between them. The sample consisted of peripheral blood, taken 28 days after the second dose of the MenACWY control vaccine. The receptor was derived from an adult who received the MenACWY meningococcal vaccine as a control. The rearrangement links TRBV29-1 to TRBJ1-2, with a possible D match to TRBD1 (6 bases). Here the CDR3 reads CSVGGQWGYTF. CDR3 DNA sequence: TGCAGCGTTGGCGGACAGTGGGGCTACACCTTC.